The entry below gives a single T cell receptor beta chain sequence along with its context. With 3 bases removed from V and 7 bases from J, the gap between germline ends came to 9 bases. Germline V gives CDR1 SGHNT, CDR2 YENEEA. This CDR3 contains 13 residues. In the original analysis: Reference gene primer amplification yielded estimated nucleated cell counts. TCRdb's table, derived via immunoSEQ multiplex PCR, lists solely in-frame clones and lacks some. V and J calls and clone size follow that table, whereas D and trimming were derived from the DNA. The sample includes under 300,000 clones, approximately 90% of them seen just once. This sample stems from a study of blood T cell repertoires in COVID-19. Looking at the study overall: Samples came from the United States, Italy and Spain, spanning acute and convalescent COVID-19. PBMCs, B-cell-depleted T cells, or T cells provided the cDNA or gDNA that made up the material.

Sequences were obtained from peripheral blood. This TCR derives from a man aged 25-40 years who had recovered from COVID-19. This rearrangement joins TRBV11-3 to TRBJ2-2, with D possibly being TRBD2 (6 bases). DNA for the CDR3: TGTGCCAGCAGCTTTCGGGGAGGCGGGGAGCTGTTTTTT. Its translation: CASSFRGGGELFF.